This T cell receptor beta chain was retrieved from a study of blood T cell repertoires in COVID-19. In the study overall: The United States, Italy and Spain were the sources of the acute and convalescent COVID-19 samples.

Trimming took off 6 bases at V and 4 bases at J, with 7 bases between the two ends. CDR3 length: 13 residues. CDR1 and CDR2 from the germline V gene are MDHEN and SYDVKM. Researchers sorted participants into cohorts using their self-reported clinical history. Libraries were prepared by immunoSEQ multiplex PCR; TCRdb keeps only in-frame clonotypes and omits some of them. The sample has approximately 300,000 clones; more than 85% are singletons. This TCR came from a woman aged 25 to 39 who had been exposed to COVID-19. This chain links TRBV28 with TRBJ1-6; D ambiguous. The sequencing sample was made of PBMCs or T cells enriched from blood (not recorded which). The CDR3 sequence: CASRTQYNSPLHF. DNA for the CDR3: TGTGCCAGCAGGACACAGTATAATTCACCCCTCCACTTT.